The rows below give T cell receptor beta chains drawn from one sample of a study of CD8+CD57+ T cells in acquired aplastic anemia. Each CDR3 protein is one row after TCRdb ran MiXCR on the reads. Of about 40,000 distinct CDR3 sequences listed, 60% to 80% are singletons. The sample consisted of sorted CD4+, CD8+, or CD8+CD57+ T cells (not recorded which) from PBMCs. All receptors come from a human donor with aplastic anemia. The CDR3 runs from the conserved cysteine through the conserved F or W. D genes are given only for firm matches. Clone size is stated in some rows and not others, as once, few, many or a class when expanded.

v_gene	d_gene	abundance	j_gene	CDR3nt	CDR3aa
TRBV15	TRBD1	once	TRBJ2-1	TGTGCCACCAGCATCCGTCCGGGACAGGAGTACAATGAGCAGCTCTTC	CATSIRPGQEYNEQLF
TRBV29-1	-	-	TRBJ1-1	TGCAGCGTTTCGGACAGGAACACTGAAGCTTTCTTT	CSVSDRNTEAFF
TRBV10-3	TRBD1	-	TRBJ1-4	TGTGCCATCAGTGACTCGACAGGGGCTAATGAAAAACTGTTTTTT	CAISDSTGANEKLFF
TRBV2	-	-	TRBJ2-3	TGTGCCAGCAGTCTGGACTCCCGAAGGTGGGATACGCAGTATTTT	CASSLDSRRWDTQYF
TRBV11-2	-	-	TRBJ1-1	TGTGCCACGCGAGCACCAACGAGGACTGAAGCTTTCTTT	CATRAPTRTEAFF
TRBV6-4	-	-	TRBJ2-7	TGTGCCAGCAGTACAGGGGGGGACGAGCAGTACTTC	CASSTGGDEQYF
TRBV3-1	-	-	TRBJ1-3	TGTGCCAGCAGCCGGGTCGCCGTGGGCACCATATATTTT	CASSRVAVGTIYF
TRBV7-9	-	-	TRBJ2-7	TGTGCCAGCAGCCGGACCGGGATCTCCTACGAGCAGTACTTC	CASSRTGISYEQYF
TRBV19	-	-	TRBJ2-1	TGTGCCAGTACCCCAGCCCTCCACAATGAGCAGTTCTTC	CASTPALHNEQFF
TRBV24-1	-	medium-sized	TRBJ2-1	TGTGCCACCAGTGTGGCAGCCAATGAGCAGTTCTTC	CATSVAANEQFF
TRBV6-5	-	-	TRBJ2-7	TGTGCCAGCAGTTACTCTCCAGGATCCTACGAGCAGTACTTC	CASSYSPGSYEQYF
TRBV2	TRBD2	-	TRBJ2-7	TGTGCCAGCAGCGCGGGACTAGCGAGCTCCTACGAGCAGTACTTC	CASSAGLASSYEQYF
TRBV7-9	TRBD1	-	TRBJ1-2	TGTGCCAGCAGCAGTTCGACAGGGCCTAACTATGGCTACACCTTC	CASSSSTGPNYGYTF
TRBV24-1	-	-	TRBJ2-5	TGTGCCACCCGAGACAGTGGTGAAGAGACCCAGTACTTC	CATRDSGEETQYF
TRBV6-1	-	many	TRBJ2-1	TGTGCCAGTTCGCTGGGCCATGAGCAGTTCTTC	CASSLGHEQFF
TRBV20-1	-	many	TRBJ1-3	TGCAGTGCTAGTACGACAGAATACGGAAACACCATATATTTT	CSASTTEYGNTIYF
TRBV4-1	-	-	TRBJ1-4	TGCGCCAGCAGCCAAGGTTTGACAGCGACAGCAACTAATGAAAAACTGTTTTTT	CASSQGLTATATNEKLFF